Here is one T cell receptor (beta chain) with its context. Its antigen is still unknown. Triplicate sorting captured around 300,000 cells each from every CD8+ T cell subset. This record comes from a study of CXCR3-negative and CXCR3-positive naive CD8 T cells. Whole-study results and caveats: Diversity proved comparably high across both naive subsets and much lower in memory CD8+ cells. Memory, not naive, CXCR3-negative and CXCR3-positive cells differed in TRBV-TRBJ usage. Similar levels of surface CD5 were seen between naive subsets; TCR strength was inferred from TRB CDR3 properties.

Carrying UMI labels, the TRB cDNA libraries were prepared through 5' RACE. TCRdb reworked the 5' RACE reads into one entry per CDR3 protein, no DNA. The specimen's table records 45,000 or so distinct CDR3 sequences. The receptor comes from a human donor in good health. Some clones in this sample may be carry-over from other donors' samples. The sample comprised memory CD8+ T cells from blood.

The CDR3 region is CSVDGGTEAFF. This chain joins TRBV29-1 and TRBJ1-1. Germline CDR1 SQVTM, CDR2 ANQGSEA. This CDR3 spans 11 amino acids.